This passage covers 32 T cell receptor beta chains from one sample sequenced in a study of blood T cell repertoires in COVID-19. Clones were read by immunoSEQ multiplex PCR, and TCRdb kept only the in-frame ones, dropping some. The sample includes roughly 300,000 clones, around 81% of them seen just once. Sequencing was carried out using peripheral blood. Receptors were obtained from a woman aged 55-69 years with active or convalescent COVID-19.

This clone was seen a few times. The chain recombines TRBV7-9 with TRBJ2-1; possible D gene TRBD2, 5 bases. V dropped 5 bases and J dropped 4 bases, with 15 bases sitting between them. This CDR3 spans 15 amino acids. The germline gives CDR1 SEHNR, CDR2 FQNEAQ (reference sequence). The CDR3 bases are TGTGCCAGCAGCCCCTCGGGGAGTCTTTACAATGAGCAGTTCTTC. Protein product: CASSPSGSLYNEQFF.

CDR3 protein: CASSVEAGPMNTEAFF. DNA of the CDR3: TGTGCCAGCAGCGTAGAGGCAGGTCCAATGAACACTGAAGCTTTCTTT. The chain links TRBV9 to TRBJ1-1; no clear D. Per the germline V gene, CDR1 is SGDLS and CDR2 is YYNGEE. V lost 0 bases and J 0 bases, leaving 12 bases between the germline ends. CDR3 length: 16 residues. The full variable domain, rest sourced from reference TRBV9 and TRBJ1-1, is DSGVTQTPKHLITATGQRVTLRCSPRSGDLSVYWYQQSLDQGLQFLIQYYNGEERAKGNILERFSAQQFPDLHSELNLSSLELGDSALYFCASSVEAGPMNTEAFFGQGTRLTVV.

V gene TRBV5-4 combines with J gene TRBJ1-1; 9 bases are shared with TRBD1. V trimming: 0 bases; J trimming: 5 bases; junction bases outside the gene matches: 8. The germline gives CDR1 SGHNT, CDR2 YYREEE (reference sequence). CDR3 length: 16 amino acids. CDR3 bases: TGTGCCAGCAGCTTGGGGCCCGGGACAGGGATAACTGAAGCTTTCTTT. Encoded protein: CASSLGPGTGITEAFF.

The chain recombines TRBV6-5 with TRBJ1-5; weak D call: TRBD1 (5 bases). The length of the CDR3 is 15 residues. Germline V lookup: CDR1 MNHEY, CDR2 SVGAGI. Trimming removed 7 bases at V and 4 bases at J, with 17 bases between. For the CDR3, the DNA is TGTGCCAGCACCGCCCTGTGGGGCCGAAATCAGCCCCAGCATTTT. It encodes CASTALWGRNQPQHF.

This chain connects TRBV5-1 to TRBJ1-5; D possibly corresponds to TRBD1 (5 bases). This CDR3 is 16 amino acids long. The germline V gene encodes CDR1 SGHRS and CDR2 YFSETQ. V shed 0 bases and J shed 1 base, with 11 bases lying between them. The CDR3 bases are TGCGCCAGCAGCTTGGATGGGCAGGGCAGCAATCAGCCCCAGCATTTT. Its translation: CASSLDGQGSNQPQHF.

This clone was observed once. One junction end disagrees with the germline gene, perhaps due to a read error. This chain links TRBV9 with TRBJ2-2, with a tentative D call TRBD2 (5 bases). Germline values: CDR1 SGDLS, CDR2 YYNGEE. The CDR3 loop spans 15 amino acids. The CDR3 coding sequence is TGTGCCAGCAGCGTAGGAGGGTCGAAAACCGGGGAGCTGTTTTTT. This translates into CASSVGGSKTGELFF.

The chain is built from TRBV5-6 and TRBJ2-7; 8 nucleotides align to TRBD1. J was trimmed by 1 base and V by 3 bases; bases with no gene match: 3. The CDR3 has 14 residues. Germline V CDR1 and CDR2: SGHDT, YYEEEE. The CDR3 region has the DNA TGTGCCAGCAGCTCCGGACAGGGATCCTACGAGCAGTACTTC. Translation: CASSSGQGSYEQYF.

This clone has just a few counts. The rearrangement links TRBV3-1 (or the pseudogene TRBV3-2) to TRBJ2-1, with 8 bases identical to TRBD2. The trim removed 0 bases at V and 3 bases at J, leaving 7 bases unmatched. The CDR3 has 17 amino acids. Germline V gene sequence: CDR1 LGHDT, CDR2 YNNKEL (reference sequence). CDR3 amino acids: CASSQDLGGGYYNEQFF. The CDR3 nucleotides are TGTGCCAGCAGCCAAGATCTAGGCGGGGGGTACTACAATGAGCAGTTCTTC.

CDR3 nucleotides: TGTGCCAGCAGCCGAACCGGAGACAGGGGTGAAAAACTGTTTTTT. It is translated as CASSRTGDRGEKLFF. The chain joins TRBV11-3 to TRBJ1-4; 8 bases align to TRBD1. Germline lookup yields CDR1 SGHNT and CDR2 YENEEA. Germline trimming cut 5 bases from V and 7 bases from J; bases unmatched to any gene: 9. The CDR3 covers 15 residues.

The rearrangement uses TRBV5-6 and TRBJ2-7; D remains unclear. Germline V gives CDR1 SGHDT, CDR2 YYEEEE. The CDR3 runs to 16 residues. V lost 3 bases and J lost 5, with 21 bases in between. This CDR3 is CASSSGYTRTIHEQYF. CDR3 in DNA: TGTGCCAGCAGCTCGGGTTACACAAGAACCATCCACGAGCAGTACTTC. Looking up the rest from reference TRBV5-6 and TRBJ2-7 gives the full variable domain: DAGVTQSPTHLIKTRGQQVTLRCSPKSGHDTVSWYQQALGQGPQFIFQYYEEEERQRGNFPDRFSGHQFPNYSSELNVNALLLGDSALYLCASSSGYTRTIHEQYFGPGTRLTVT.

This chain connects TRBV5-1 to TRBJ1-3; 7 positions match TRBD1. Germline CDR1 reads SGHRS; CDR2 reads YFSETQ. The CDR3 spans 16 residues. V lost 4 bases to trimming and J lost 0 bases; unmatched junction nucleotides: 7. CDR3 coding DNA: TGCGCCAGCAGCCCTGGACAGGCCTACTCTGGAAACACCATATATTTT. Protein product: CASSPGQAYSGNTIYF.

This clone was detected once. This rearrangement joins TRBV2 to TRBJ1-2; TRBD1 matches at 9 bases. This CDR3 is built from 14 residues. Germline-derived CDR1 and CDR2 are SNHLY and FYNNEI. With 6 bases clipped from V and 2 bases from J, the junction kept 4 bases outside the gene matches. CDR3 sequence (DNA): TGTGCCAGCAGGGACGGACAGGGGAACTATGGCTACACCTTC. This gives the protein CASRDGQGNYGYTF.

The V gene is TRBV4-3, the J gene TRBJ1-5; unclear D gene. The germline V gene encodes CDR1 LGHNA and CDR2 YSLEER. V shed 1 base and J shed 6 bases, with 10 bases lying between them. The CDR3 spans 14 residues. The CDR3 sequence is CASSQVRGAQPQHF. In DNA form, the CDR3 reads TGCGCCAGCAGCCAAGTTCGGGGTGCTCAGCCCCAGCATTTT.

The chain links TRBV2 to TRBJ1-3; 9 bases line up with TRBD1. CDR3 length: 15 residues. Germline assignment: CDR1 SNHLY and CDR2 FYNNEI. The ends lost 4 bases at V and 1 base at J; junction bases unmatched: 2. Here the CDR3 reads CASSVGQGSGNTIYF. The CDR3, as DNA: TGTGCCAGCAGTGTAGGACAGGGGTCTGGAAACACCATATATTTT.

This chain uses TRBV15 with TRBJ2-7; D perhaps matches TRBD2 (5 bases). Trimming cost V 0 bases and J 0 bases, with 12 bases left between them. This CDR3 has 16 residues. The germline CDR1 and CDR2 sequences are LNHNV and YYDKDF (reference sequence). The CDR3 nucleotides read TGTGCCACCAGCAGAGATGGTTTCGGGATCTCCTACGAGCAGTACTTC. Protein: CATSRDGFGISYEQYF.

The chain links TRBV5-1 to TRBJ2-5, with a weak D call TRBD2 (6 bases). This CDR3 region has 14 residues. Trimming took off 0 bases at V and 2 bases at J, with 8 bases between the two ends. Germline V gene sequence: CDR1 SGHRS, CDR2 YFSETQ. Here the CDR3 reads CASSLVGTQETQYF. The CDR3 DNA is TGCGCCAGCAGCTTGGTGGGGACTCAAGAGACCCAGTACTTC.

This clone was found a few times. This chain joins TRBV7-6 and TRBJ2-2; 7 nucleotides line up with TRBD1. Looked up from germline, CDR1 is SGHVS and CDR2 is FNYEAQ. J lost 4 bases, V lost 5 bases, and 13 bases had no gene match. The length of the CDR3 is 17 residues. The CDR3 region is CASSHDWDSPGTGELFF. For the CDR3, the DNA is TGTGCCAGCAGCCATGACTGGGACAGCCCGGGCACCGGGGAGCTGTTTTTT.

The rearrangement uses TRBV7-9 and TRBJ2-1, with 7 nucleotides matching TRBD1. J lost 4 bases, V lost 1 base, and 7 bases had no gene match. The CDR3 consists of 16 residues. CDR1 and CDR2 (germline): SEHNR, FQNEAQ (reference sequence). The CDR3 spells CASSLGNRGSYNEQFF. CDR3 sequence (DNA): TGTGCCAGCAGCTTAGGGAACAGGGGATCGTACAATGAGCAGTTCTTC.

This chain joins TRBV19 and TRBJ2-7, with 8 nucleotides matching TRBD1. From germline, CDR1 is LNHDA and CDR2 SQIVND (reference sequence). This CDR3 region has 11 residues. J was trimmed by 5 bases and V by 7 bases; bases with no gene match: 1. CDR3 DNA: TGTGCCAGTATGACAGGGGACGAGCAGTACTTC. Amino acid sequence: CASMTGDEQYF. The entire variable domain, with the rest obtained from reference TRBV19 and TRBJ2-7, is as follows: DGGITQSPKYLFRKEGQNVTLSCEQNLNHDAMYWYRQDPGQGLRLIYYSQIVNDFQKGDIAEGYSVSREKKESFPLTVTSAQKNPTAFYLCASMTGDEQYFGPGTRLTVT.

The chain joins TRBV27 to TRBJ2-1; 9 positions agree with TRBD1. Germline CDR1 reads MNHEY; CDR2 reads SMNVEV (reference sequence). V trimming: 6 bases; J trimming: 7 bases; junction bases outside the gene matches: 22. The CDR3 covers 19 residues. DNA of the CDR3: TGTGCCAGCAGCCAAACCCATTCCTCGGACAGGGGTGGCCTAAATGAGCAGTTCTTC. Residues: CASSQTHSSDRGGLNEQFF.

The chain employs TRBV12-3 or TRBV12-4 and TRBJ1-3; D possibly corresponds to TRBD1 (5 bases). The CDR3 is made up of 12 amino acids. V was pared by 6 bases and J by 5 bases, with 8 bases between. The CDR3 reads CASRKGRNTIYF. As DNA, the CDR3 is TGTGCCAGCAGGAAGGGGAGAAACACCATATATTTT.

This clone has a handful of counts. The V and J genes are TRBV3-1 (or the pseudogene TRBV3-2) and TRBJ2-1; TRBD2 might be the D (5 bases). Trimming cost V 5 bases and J 2 bases, with 16 bases left between them. Germline V lookup: CDR1 LGHDT, CDR2 YNNKEL (reference sequence). The length of the CDR3 is 16 residues. The CDR3 region has the DNA TGTGCCAGCAGCTCGGAGCGGACCACGACCTACAATGAGCAGTTCTTC. It yields the protein CASSSERTTTYNEQFF.

The CDR3 DNA reads as TGTGCCAGCAGCTTAGCCCGCAGTGGGGGGACTAATGAAAAACTGTTTTTT. Translated: CASSLARSGGTNEKLFF. The gene calls are TRBV7-2 and TRBJ1-4; weak D call: TRBD1 (5 bases). V was pared by 0 bases and J by 2 bases, with 13 bases between. CDR3 size: 17 residues. In germline, CDR1 is SGHTA, CDR2 FQGNSA.

This clone was observed once. This sequence joins TRBV6-1 and TRBJ1-1; D is unresolved. Between the trimmed V and J ends, which lost 1 base and 7 bases, there was a span of 10 bases. The CDR3 is 13 amino acids. Germline V gene sequence: CDR1 MNHNS, CDR2 SASEGT. The CDR3 nucleotides are TGTGCCAGCAGTGAAGGGGCAGCCGATGAAGCTTTCTTT. This translates into CASSEGAADEAFF.

The gene calls are TRBV5-1 and TRBJ1-3; TRBD1 might be the D (6 bases). Germline V gives CDR1 SGHRS, CDR2 YFSETQ. The CDR3 is 17 amino acids. The V end lost 0 bases, the J end lost 0 bases, and 13 bases lay between the germline ends. The CDR3 reads CASSLERGASSGNTIYF. The CDR3 nucleotides are TGCGCCAGCAGCTTGGAGCGGGGGGCGAGCTCTGGAAACACCATATATTTT.

In this sample, this clone turned up once. V gene TRBV5-6 combines with J gene TRBJ1-3; D is ambiguous. V was trimmed by 0 bases and J by 2 bases, leaving 15 bases between them. The CDR3 extends over 17 amino acids. In germline, CDR1 is SGHDT, CDR2 YYEEEE. The CDR3 sequence is CASSLAVVALTGNTIYF. CDR3 in DNA: TGTGCCAGCAGCTTGGCCGTGGTAGCCTTAACTGGAAACACCATATATTTT.

The chain carries TRBV9 and TRBJ2-5, with TRBD1 identical over 7 bases. The CDR3 runs 14 residues. The trim removed 2 bases at V and 4 bases at J, leaving 5 bases unmatched. Germline values: CDR1 SGDLS, CDR2 YYNGEE. The CDR3 here is CASSVGRQGETQYF. The CDR3 region has the DNA TGTGCCAGCAGCGTTGGGAGACAGGGAGAGACCCAGTACTTC.

V usage is TRBV23-1 and J usage is TRBJ1-1, with 10 bases that match TRBD1. TRBV23-1 is an ORF, with its function uncertain. The V and J ends lost 3 bases and 4 bases, in that order; junction bases with no gene match: 8. The CDR3 extends over 16 amino acids. In nucleotides, the CDR3 is TGCGCCAGCAGTCACCGGTGGGGACAGGGGTGCACTGAAGCTTTCTTT. Its protein product is CASSHRWGQGCTEAFF.

The rearrangement links TRBV7-6 to TRBJ2-7; D possibly corresponds to TRBD1 (6 bases). This CDR3 comprises 12 residues. Germline V gives CDR1 SGHVS, CDR2 FNYEAQ. V was clipped by 7 bases and J by 3 bases, with 10 bases between them. DNA of the CDR3: TGTGCCAGCATGGGGGCGGGCTACGAGCAGTACTTC. Translating gives CASMGAGYEQYF.

The genes are TRBV18 and TRBJ1-1, with D perhaps matching TRBD1 (6 bases). The germline gives CDR1 KGHSH, CDR2 LQKENI. The CDR3 runs to 13 residues. V shed 6 bases and J shed 1 base, with 9 bases lying between them. Here the CDR3 DNA reads TGTGCCAGCTCTTTGGACAGGAACACTGAAGCTTTCTTT. Its protein is CASSLDRNTEAFF.

The rearrangement uses TRBV19 and TRBJ2-7; D is ambiguous. The CDR3 is 13 amino acids. Germline V gene data show CDR1 as LNHDA and CDR2 as SQIVND (reference sequence). Deletions cut 5 bases from V and 4 bases from J, with 12 bases between. CDR3 in amino acids: CASSLSVLYEQYF. The CDR3 DNA follows: TGTGCCAGTAGTCTCAGCGTACTGTACGAGCAGTACTTC.

The chain uses TRBV2 and TRBJ1-5; TRBD1 might be the D (6 bases). Germline V CDR1 and CDR2: SNHLY, FYNNEI. The CDR3 spans 12 residues. Trimming shortened V by 4 bases and J by 13 bases, and 14 bases separated the two germline ends. CDR3: CASSAGQRDQHF. The CDR3 DNA reads as TGTGCCAGCAGTGCAGGACAGCGGGATCAGCATTTT. The whole variable domain, filled in from reference TRBV2 and TRBJ1-5, reads EPEVTQTPSHQVTQMGQEVILRCVPISNHLYFYWYRQILGQKVEFLVSFYNNEISEKSEIFDDQFSVERPDGSNFTLKIRSTKLEDSAMYFCASSAGQRDQHFGDGTRLSIL.